The 24 T cell receptor beta chains below come from one sample, sequenced in a study of cytomegalovirus exposure and HLA in healthy donors. 13 Jbeta primers and 60 Vbeta primers were used for the PCR. Profiling relied on immunoSEQ multiplex PCR, and the TCRdb table lists in-frame clones only, not all of them. This sample carries 100,000 to 150,000 clones, around three quarters of them seen once, and the ten largest clones take about 2.5%. The sequenced sample was PBMCs. The receptors stem from a middle-aged woman in good health and CMV-seropositive.

To note about this clone: This is likely a read error, given that the CDR3 carries no conserved phenylalanine or tryptophan at its end. Because the CDR3's place on the DNA is in doubt, the DNA is left out and the CDR3 is given as listed by TCRdb. This chain joins TRBV15 and TRBJ2-3; the DNA was not used to check the table's D call, TRBD2. CDR1 and CDR2 from the germline V gene are LNHNV and YYDKDF (reference sequence). The CDR3 is made up of 11 amino acids, end residues included. CDR3 sequence: CATSSLTAASG.

J is TRBJ2-3 and V is TRBV9, with TRBD2 matching 10 bases. Per the germline V gene, CDR1 is SGDLS and CDR2 is YYNGEE. The CDR3 sequence is 14 residues long. The junction had 3 bases not matched to a gene; V was cut back by 2 bases and J by 6 bases. The CDR3 loop is CASSVTSGIDTQYF. Here the CDR3 DNA reads TGTGCCAGCAGCGTTACTAGCGGGATTGATACGCAGTATTTT.

CDR3 sequence: CASSYTGVETQYF. The CDR3 bases are TGTGCCAGCAGTTACACGGGGGTTGAGACCCAGTACTTC. J is TRBJ2-5 and V is TRBV6-5; D is perhaps TRBD2 (6 bases). V was shortened by 2 bases and J by 5 bases, with 9 bases between the two germline ends. The CDR3 spans 13 residues. CDR1 and CDR2 from the germline V gene are MNHEY and SVGAGI.

This clone has just a few counts. The rearrangement joins TRBV6-5 to TRBJ1-2; TRBD1 agrees at 8 bases. V shed 6 bases and J 6 bases; nucleotides not matched to a gene: 12. This CDR3 spans 15 amino acids. From germline, CDR1 is MNHEY and CDR2 SVGAGI. For the CDR3, the DNA is TGTGCCAGCAGCTATAGCCCTCAGGGGGCGGATGGCTACACCTTC. Residues: CASSYSPQGADGYTF.

This CDR3 reads CASSLGLAGVNEQFF. The CDR3 DNA reads as TGTGCCAGCAGCTTGGGACTAGCGGGAGTCAATGAGCAGTTCTTC. V and J are TRBV5-6 and TRBJ2-1, with 12 bases fitting TRBD2. The CDR3 spans 15 residues. V gave up 0 bases and J gave up 6 bases; unmatched junction bases: 1. The V gene's germline CDR1 is SGHDT and CDR2 YYEEEE. The full variable domain, completed using reference TRBV5-6 and TRBJ2-1, is DAGVTQSPTHLIKTRGQQVTLRCSPKSGHDTVSWYQQALGQGPQFIFQYYEEEERQRGNFPDRFSGHQFPNYSSELNVNALLLGDSALYLCASSLGLAGVNEQFFGPGTRLTVL.

In its sample, this clone was seen a few times. The chain uses TRBV9 and TRBJ1-1; D is ambiguous. Germline CDR1 SGDLS, CDR2 YYNGEE. CDR3 length: 14 residues. The ends were cut back, 6 bases at V and 1 base at J, with 13 bases in the middle. The CDR3 DNA sequence: TGTGCCAGCACCCCACGGCAGGAGAACACTGAAGCTTTCTTT. It specifies CASTPRQENTEAFF. Full variable domain (rest looked up from reference TRBV9 and TRBJ1-1): DSGVTQTPKHLITATGQRVTLRCSPRSGDLSVYWYQQSLDQGLQFLIQYYNGEERAKGNILERFSAQQFPDLHSELNLSSLELGDSALYFCASTPRQENTEAFFGQGTRLTVV.

The chain is built from TRBV5-1 and TRBJ2-2, with TRBD2 as a possible D gene (5 bases). The length of the CDR3 is 14 residues. CDR1 and CDR2 (germline): SGHRS, YFSETQ. V was cut by 4 bases and J by 6 bases, with 13 bases left in between. In nucleotides, the CDR3 is TGCGCCAGCAGCCTGCCGATCGGGGCCGGGGAGCTGTTTTTT. Translating gives CASSLPIGAGELFF.

This clone turned up a few times. V usage is TRBV5-5 and J usage is TRBJ2-3; tentatively, D is TRBD1 (6 bases). This CDR3 has 17 residues. Trimming took 4 bases from V and 2 from J, leaving 20 bases between them. Germline CDR1 is SGHKS and CDR2 is YYEKEE (reference sequence). CDR3 loop: CASSVRDIHSLTDTQYF. The DNA for the CDR3 is TGTGCCAGCAGCGTCCGGGACATCCACTCCCTCACAGATACGCAGTATTTT.

The CDR3 DNA follows: TGTGCCTGGAGTGTCTCCAGGGGTGACACTGAAGCTTTCTTT. Translation gives CAWSVSRGDTEAFF. V usage is TRBV30 and J usage is TRBJ1-1, with D possibly being TRBD1 (6 bases). Germline V gives CDR1 GTSNPN, CDR2 SVGIG (reference sequence). Trimming pared 0 bases from V and 3 bases from J, leaving 11 bases between. CDR3 length: 14 residues. Together with reference TRBV30 and TRBJ1-1, the CDR3 gives the full variable domain: SQTIHQWPATLVQPVGSPLSLECTVEGTSNPNLYWYRQAAGRGLQLLFYSVGIGQISSEVPQNLSASRPQDRQFILSSKKLLLSDSGFYLCAWSVSRGDTEAFFGQGTRLTVV.

This clone occurred a few times. The chain couples TRBV7-8 to TRBJ2-7; TRBD1 matches 10 bases. The CDR3 is 14 amino acids. Germline lookup yields CDR1 SGHVS and CDR2 FQNEAQ. The V gene end was trimmed by 4 bases and the J gene end by 4 bases; junction bases not matched to a gene: 4. For the CDR3, the DNA is TGTGCCAGCAGCTCCCGGGACAGGGGATACGAGCAGTACTTC. Translation: CASSSRDRGYEQYF. The full variable domain, its missing parts supplied by reference TRBV7-8 and TRBJ2-7, is GAGVSQSPRYKVAKRGQDVALRCDPISGHVSLFWYQQALGQGPEFLTYFQNEAQLDKSGLPSDRFFAERPEGSVSTLKIQRTQQEDSAVYLCASSSRDRGYEQYFGPGTRLTVT.

The chain recombines TRBV6-5 with TRBJ1-1, with unresolved D. CDR3 size: 12 residues. CDR1 is MNHEY and CDR2 is SVGAGI in the germline V gene. Trimming took 5 bases from V and 6 from J, leaving 10 bases between them. The CDR3 DNA reads TGTGCCAGCAGTCCTCGGGGTTCTGAAGCTTTCTTT. The encoded protein is CASSPRGSEAFF.

This sequence joins TRBV4-1 and TRBJ2-4; 7 bases fit TRBD2. The V and J ends lost 5 bases and 7 bases, in that order; junction bases with no gene match: 8. The CDR3 extends over 14 amino acids. Per germline, CDR1 MGHRA and CDR2 YSYEKL. CDR3 sequence: CASSSRDYANIQYF. The CDR3 region has the DNA TGCGCCAGCAGCTCCCGGGACTATGCGAACATTCAGTACTTC.

V is TRBV6-5 and J is TRBJ2-7, with 9 positions matching TRBD1. J gave up 2 bases and V 5 bases, and 4 bases lay outside the gene matches. CDR3 length: 14 amino acids. Germline CDR1 and CDR2: MNHEY and SVGAGI. DNA of the CDR3: TGTGCCAGCAGTAAGGGGACAGGGCCCTACGAGCAGTACTTC. Translation: CASSKGTGPYEQYF.

The chain links TRBV25-1 to TRBJ2-1; 8 positions match TRBD2. Germline assignment: CDR1 MGHDK and CDR2 SYGVNS. The J segment lost 5 bases and the V segment lost 1 base, leaving 7 bases of the junction unmatched. The CDR3 is 16 residues long. CDR3 bases: TGTGCCAGCAGTGAATCTTTCGGGGGGGGGCACAATGAGCAGTTCTTC. Its protein product is CASSESFGGGHNEQFF. Full variable domain (rest looked up from reference TRBV25-1 and TRBJ2-1): EADIYQTPRYLVIGTGKKITLECSQTMGHDKMYWYQQDPGMELHLIHYSYGVNSTEKGDLSSESTVSRIRTEHFPLTLESARPSHTSQYLCASSESFGGGHNEQFFGPGTRLTVL.

This clone showed up just a few times. The chain recombines TRBV19 with TRBJ2-5; the match to TRBD1 covers 8 bases. V lost 4 bases, J lost 1 base, and 5 bases stayed unmatched. The CDR3 extends over 15 amino acids. The germline gives CDR1 LNHDA, CDR2 SQIVND (reference sequence). CDR3 sequence: CASSRPGQGQETQYF. The DNA of the CDR3 is TGTGCCAGTAGTAGACCCGGACAGGGCCAAGAGACCCAGTACTTC.

CDR3 protein: CASSMDSTHSNQPQHF. The CDR3 DNA follows: TGTGCCAGTAGTATGGACAGCACCCATAGCAATCAGCCCCAGCATTTT. The chain recombines TRBV19 with TRBJ1-5; TRBD1 is a possible D gene (6 bases). V was cut by 3 bases and J by 0 bases, with 12 bases left in between. CDR1 and CDR2 from the germline V gene are LNHDA and SQIVND (reference sequence). CDR3 length: 16 amino acids. Supplemented by reference TRBV19 and TRBJ1-5, the full variable domain reads DGGITQSPKYLFRKEGQNVTLSCEQNLNHDAMYWYRQDPGQGLRLIYYSQIVNDFQKGDIAEGYSVSREKKESFPLTVTSAQKNPTAFYLCASSMDSTHSNQPQHFGDGTRLSIL.

The chain is built from TRBV10-3 and TRBJ1-5; D is unclear. The CDR3 totals 12 residues. Trimming took 8 bases from V and 3 from J, leaving 8 bases between them. Germline CDR1 ENHRY, CDR2 SYGVKD. CDR3 region: CAIGPFNQPQHF. The CDR3 bases are TGTGCCATCGGGCCTTTCAATCAGCCCCAGCATTTT.

The chain joins TRBV5-4 to TRBJ1-1; a weak D match, TRBD1 (5 bases). Germline V gene sequence: CDR1 SGHNT, CDR2 YYREEE (reference sequence). V gave up 1 base and J gave up 4 bases, with 11 bases separating them. The CDR3 totals 14 residues. For the CDR3, the DNA is TGTGCCAGCAGCTTGTACAGGCGGAGCACTGAAGCTTTCTTT. Translated: CASSLYRRSTEAFF.

DNA for the CDR3: TGTGCCAGCACCGTGGGGGGAACTAATGAAAAACTGTTTTTT. Translating it yields CASTVGGTNEKLFF. The chain is built from TRBV28 and TRBJ1-4; possibly TRBD1 for D (5 bases). Trimming left V 7 bases short and J 1 base short, with 10 bases between. Germline loops: CDR1 MDHEN, CDR2 SYDVKM. The CDR3 extends over 14 amino acids.

The chain combines TRBV30 with TRBJ1-4; possible D gene TRBD1, 6 bases. The CDR3 totals 14 residues. V lost 5 bases and J lost 8, with 18 bases in between. Per germline, CDR1 GTSNPN and CDR2 SVGIG (reference sequence). The CDR3 here is CAWSRGGSLEKLFF. CDR3 nucleotides: TGTGCCTGGTCTCGCGGGGGCAGTTTAGAAAAACTGTTTTTT. Full variable domain (rest looked up from reference TRBV30 and TRBJ1-4): SQTIHQWPATLVQPVGSPLSLECTVEGTSNPNLYWYRQAAGRGLQLLFYSVGIGQISSEVPQNLSASRPQDRQFILSSKKLLLSDSGFYLCAWSRGGSLEKLFFGSGTQLSVL.

With respect to this clone: One junction end disagrees with the germline gene, perhaps due to a read error. This chain uses TRBV7-2 with TRBJ2-7, with TRBD1 matching over 9 bases. This CDR3 comprises 15 residues. CDR1 SGHTA and CDR2 FQGNSA come from the germline V gene. As DNA, the CDR3 is TGTGCCAGCAGTTTAGACAGGGGGATAGGCAACGAGCAGTACTTC. Amino acid sequence: CASSLDRGIGNEQYF.

The sample holds a few counts of this clone. This rearrangement joins TRBV19 to TRBJ2-7, with 8 bases lining up with TRBD1. The CDR3 consists of 14 residues. Trimming took 5 bases from V and 3 from J; bases not matched to a gene: 6. Per germline, CDR1 LNHDA and CDR2 SQIVND (reference sequence). The DNA of the CDR3 is TGTGCCAGTAGTTCGACCGACAGGGGCTACGAGCAGTACTTC. Its translation is CASSSTDRGYEQYF.

The CDR3 DNA follows: TGTGCCAGCAGTGAGGGAGGGATCAGCAATCAGCCCCAGCATTTT. Its protein product is CASSEGGISNQPQHF. The V call is TRBV6-1, the J call TRBJ1-5; no reliable D call. The CDR3 extends over 15 amino acids. Trimming removed 3 bases at V and 1 base at J, with 10 bases between. CDR1 and CDR2 (germline): MNHNS, SASEGT.

The J gene is TRBJ1-5, the V gene TRBV7-2, with 8 positions matching TRBD1. Looked up from germline, CDR1 is SGHTA and CDR2 is FQGNSA. The V and J ends lost 5 bases and 1 base, in that order; junction bases with no gene match: 4. This CDR3 is built from 15 residues. This chain's CDR3 is CASSPGGGSNQPQHF. The CDR3 region has the DNA TGTGCCAGCAGCCCAGGGGGCGGGAGCAATCAGCCCCAGCATTTT.